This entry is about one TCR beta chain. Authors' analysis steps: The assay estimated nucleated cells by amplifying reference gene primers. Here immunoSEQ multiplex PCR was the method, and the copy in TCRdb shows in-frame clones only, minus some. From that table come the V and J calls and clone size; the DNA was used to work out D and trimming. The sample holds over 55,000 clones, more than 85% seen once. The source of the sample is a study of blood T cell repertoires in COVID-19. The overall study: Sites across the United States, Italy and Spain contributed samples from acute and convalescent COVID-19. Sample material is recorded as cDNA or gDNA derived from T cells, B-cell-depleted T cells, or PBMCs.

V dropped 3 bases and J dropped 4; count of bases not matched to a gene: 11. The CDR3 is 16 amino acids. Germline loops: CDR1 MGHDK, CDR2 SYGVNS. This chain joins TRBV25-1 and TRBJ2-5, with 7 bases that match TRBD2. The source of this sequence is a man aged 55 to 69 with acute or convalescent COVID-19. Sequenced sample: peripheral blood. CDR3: CASSEASAGVGETQYF. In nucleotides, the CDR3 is TGTGCCAGCAGTGAGGCCTCGGCGGGAGTCGGAGAGACCCAGTACTTC.